The 9 T cell receptor beta chains below all came from one sample that was sequenced in a study of neoadjuvant anti-PD-1 for oral cavity cancer. Documented time point: after neoadjuvant nivolumab, at surgical resection. Sequencing used immunoSEQ multiplex PCR; TCRdb keeps in-frame clones, though not all of them. The table lists roughly 15,000 clones, over 55% of them singletons, with 2.5% to 3.5% in the top ten. This material consisted of PBMCs, taken after nivolumab (anti-PD-1) treatment. Source of these receptors: a person aged 35 to 85 with oral cavity squamous cell carcinoma.

This chain links TRBV7-8 with TRBJ1-5; TRBD1 agrees at 8 bases. V was clipped by 1 base and J by 7 bases; unmatched bases: 9. The germline V gene encodes CDR1 SGHVS and CDR2 FQNEAQ. The CDR3 consists of 16 residues. CDR3 DNA: TGTGCCAGCAGCTTAGGCGCCAGGGGGCCGAGGCAGCCCCAGCATTTT. This translates into CASSLGARGPRQPQHF.

The CDR3 reads CASSKGSGYSYNEQFF. The CDR3 region has the DNA TGTGCCAGCAGCAAAGGTAGCGGTTACTCCTACAATGAGCAGTTCTTC. This chain uses TRBV21-1 with TRBJ2-1; the table names TRBD2, a call not compared with the DNA. TRBV21-1 is designated a pseudogene. This CDR3 comprises 16 residues.

This chain links TRBV19 with TRBJ2-5; tentatively, D is TRBD2 (6 bases). Germline V gene lookup returns CDR1 LNHDA and CDR2 SQIVND (reference sequence). V lost 5 bases to trimming and J lost 7 bases, with 14 bases between them. The CDR3 totals 13 residues. The CDR3 DNA follows: TGTGCCAGTAGTCCCGGGGGAGGAGGGACCCAGTACTTC. It is translated as CASSPGGGGTQYF.

The chain links TRBV18 to TRBJ2-1, with D possibly matching TRBD2 (5 bases). CDR3 length: 14 residues. Trimming left V 0 bases short and J 8 bases short, with 11 bases between. Germline values: CDR1 KGHSH, CDR2 LQKENI. CDR3 nucleotide sequence: TGTGCCAGCTCACCACCGAGTCTCGGGGATGAGCAGTTCTTC. Protein: CASSPPSLGDEQFF.

This chain uses TRBV6-5 with TRBJ2-4; no clear D gene. The V gene's germline CDR1 is MNHEY and CDR2 SVGAGI. The CDR3 runs to 15 residues. The V end was cut by 0 bases, the J end by 3 bases, with 9 bases between. CDR3 sequence reads: CASSYSGGFKNIQYF. DNA for the CDR3: TGTGCCAGCAGTTACTCGGGCGGTTTCAAAAACATTCAGTACTTC.

The chain recombines TRBV27 with TRBJ2-3, with D perhaps TRBD2 (6 bases). This CDR3 has 18 amino acids. V lost 5 bases to trimming and J lost 6 bases, with 27 bases between them. The germline V gene has CDR1 MNHEY and CDR2 SMNVEV (reference sequence). In DNA form, the CDR3 reads TGTGCCAGCAGTCTACCCTCTACACTAGCTAGGGGAGCGGATACGCAGTATTTT. Translating it yields CASSLPSTLARGADTQYF.

The CDR3 DNA reads TGTGCCATCAGAACCCACGCGAACACTGAAGCTTTCTTT. Protein product: CAIRTHANTEAFF. The chain recombines TRBV10-3 with TRBJ1-1; no firm D call. CDR3 length: 13 residues. The germline CDR1 and CDR2 sequences are ENHRY and SYGVKD. Trimming shortened V by 6 bases and J by 1 base, and 9 bases separated the two germline ends.

The CDR3 DNA is TGTGCCAGCACCTCCTATCAGGGCTCCTACGAGCAGTACTTC. Translated, it gives CASTSYQGSYEQYF. The J gene is TRBJ2-7, the V gene TRBV28, with TRBD1 as a possible D gene (5 bases). CDR1 MDHEN and CDR2 SYDVKM come from the germline V gene. CDR3 length: 14 residues. Trimming cost V 7 bases and J 0 bases, with 13 bases left between them.

This clone was counted a few times. As DNA, the CDR3 is TGCAGTGCTAGTTTGTGGAAAGGCATATATTTT. Protein sequence: CSASLWKGIYF. The chain employs TRBV20-1 and TRBJ1-3; no definite D call. The CDR3 is 11 amino acids. CDR1 is DFQATT, CDR2 SNEGSKA, per germline (reference sequence). The V and J ends lost 3 bases and 12 bases respectively, with 12 bases between them.